The source of this T cell receptor beta chain is a study of OX40 agonist ivuxolimab in advanced cancers. Study at large: The dose-escalation cohort was over 65% male, with a mean age of about 60 years, ranging about 20 to 85. Antecedent anti-PD-1, anti-PD-L1 or anti-CTLA-4 therapy was permissible, with about 39% having received some. Points from the study as a whole: Within 6 weeks, CD4+ and CD8+ blood T cells expanded clonally at 0.1 to 3.0 mg/kg.

This CDR3 comprises 16 residues. V gave up 0 bases and J gave up 0 bases, with 12 bases separating them. Germline CDR1 is MNHEY and CDR2 is SVGAGI. Systemic immunosuppression or autoimmune disease history was grounds to exclude patients. The protocol was immunoSEQ multiplex PCR, while the TCRdb copy is restricted to in-frame clones and leaves out a portion. The top ten clones hold around 0.99% of a sample with 60,000 or so clones, 85% to 90% of them seen once. As regards this clone: Its antigen is unknown.

Sequenced material: CD4+ or CD8+ T cells sorted from blood, taken in a trial of the OX40 agonist ivuxolimab. The gene calls are TRBV6-5 and TRBJ2-7, with unresolved D. The origin of this receptor is an adult with an advanced solid tumor such as melanoma, head and neck, liver or kidney cancer. CDR3 residues: CASSYSGRTYSYEQYF. The CDR3 region has the DNA TGTGCCAGCAGTTACTCGGGCCGGACCTACTCCTACGAGCAGTACTTC.